The 17 T cell receptor beta chains reported below all come from one sample, sequenced in a study of T cells in Graves' hyperthyroidism and ophthalmopathy. Amplified regions were TCR beta CDR3 sequences from RNA transcripts. First-round RT-PCR with HTBI primers amplified the TCR CDR3 region. TCRdb passed the multiplex PCR reads through MiXCR, listing each CDR3 protein once. The table has about 520,000 distinct CDR3 sequences, around 21% seen once. The sequenced material came from blood. Receptors were obtained from a young man with Graves' hyperthyroidism.

This clonotype was recorded at least ten times. This chain joins TRBV20-1 and TRBJ2-5; 9 nucleotides match TRBD2. Trimming took 6 bases from V and 3 from J; bases not matched to a gene: 8. The germline V gene encodes CDR1 DFQATT and CDR2 SNEGSKA (reference sequence). CDR3 length: 14 residues. CDR3 region: CSAKIGGGEETQYF. The DNA of the CDR3 is TGCAGTGCAAAGATCGGCGGGGGGGAAGAGACCCAGTACTTC.

The chain combines TRBV6-1 with TRBJ1-3; D remains unclear. Per the germline V gene, CDR1 is MNHNS and CDR2 is SASEGT. The V and J ends lost 6 bases and 4 bases respectively, with 13 bases between them. The CDR3 extends over 14 amino acids. DNA for the CDR3: TGTGCCAGCAGCGATCGGGTAAAGGGAAACACCATATATTTT. Translation gives CASSDRVKGNTIYF.

This clonotype was counted many times. This chain connects TRBV19 to TRBJ1-2; possible D gene TRBD1, 5 bases. Germline V gene lookup returns CDR1 LNHDA and CDR2 SQIVND (reference sequence). Trimming took 3 bases from V and 1 from J, leaving 9 bases between them. The CDR3 runs to 14 residues. CDR3 protein: CASSIGGFNYGYTF. The CDR3 nucleotides read TGTGCCAGTAGTATCGGGGGTTTTAACTATGGCTACACCTTC.

The chain combines TRBV20-1 with TRBJ1-3; D is uncertain. Per the germline V gene, CDR1 is DFQATT and CDR2 is SNEGSKA (reference sequence). V lost 6 bases to trimming and J lost 3 bases, with 21 bases between them. CDR3 size: 16 residues. CDR3 loop: CSATPLGGLRGNTIYF. DNA for the CDR3: TGCAGTGCCACGCCATTAGGAGGGTTACGTGGAAACACCATATATTTT.

This clonotype turned up a few times. The DNA for the CDR3 is TGTGCCAGCAGCCAAGGCAGGTATGGCTACACCTTC. Protein: CASSQGRYGYTF. V gene TRBV3-1 combines with J gene TRBJ1-2; D uncertain. Germline V gene sequence: CDR1 LGHDT, CDR2 YNNKEL (reference sequence). The V end lost 1 base, the J end lost 5 bases, and 5 bases lay between the germline ends. CDR3 length: 12 amino acids.

This clonotype was counted between two and nine times. The chain is built from TRBV18 and TRBJ1-2; D possibly corresponds to TRBD1 (5 bases). Germline V gene sequence: CDR1 KGHSH, CDR2 LQKENI. Trimming pared 3 bases from V and 8 bases from J, leaving 13 bases between. This CDR3 contains 13 residues. In DNA, the CDR3 is TGTGCCAGCTCACCGCAACGGGGGGAAGGCTACACCTTC. This sequence encodes CASSPQRGEGYTF. The full variable domain, its missing parts supplied by reference TRBV18 and TRBJ1-2, is NAGVMQNPRHLVRRRGQEARLRCSPMKGHSHVYWYRQLPEEGLKFMVYLQKENIIDESGMPKERFSAEFPKEGPSILRIQQVVRGDSAAYFCASSPQRGEGYTFGSGTRLTVV.

This clonotype has ten or more counts. V is TRBV6-5 and J is TRBJ1-3; D uncertain. The CDR3 is made up of 15 amino acids. CDR1 and CDR2 from the germline V gene are MNHEY and SVGAGI. V was cut by 4 bases and J by 3 bases, with 13 bases left in between. CDR3 amino acids: CASSLGAEGGNTIYF. The CDR3 region has the DNA TGTGCCAGCAGTTTGGGCGCGGAGGGTGGAAACACCATATATTTT.

J is TRBJ2-7 and V is TRBV2; 9 positions agree with TRBD1. Per the germline V gene, CDR1 is SNHLY and CDR2 is FYNNEI. The V and J ends lost 6 bases and 3 bases, in that order; junction bases with no gene match: 6. The CDR3 contains 14 residues. Here the CDR3 DNA reads TGTGCCAGCAGAGTGGACAGGGGCGGCTACGAGCAGTACTTC. Protein: CASRVDRGGYEQYF.

This clonotype was recorded once. The J gene is TRBJ1-2, the V gene TRBV27; the D gene is possibly TRBD1 (5 bases). The CDR3 has 17 residues. Germline V CDR1 and CDR2: MNHEY, SMNVEV (reference sequence). V was cut by 5 bases and J by 3 bases, with 22 bases left in between. The CDR3 spells CASSNSGGFPVDYGYTF. The CDR3 DNA reads TGTGCCAGCAGTAACTCCGGGGGGTTCCCGGTGGACTATGGCTACACCTTC.

This clonotype was seen many times. The V gene is TRBV11-2, the J gene TRBJ2-7, with D tentatively TRBD1 (7 bases). Germline lookup yields CDR1 SGHAT and CDR2 FQNNGV. V lost 4 bases to trimming and J lost 2 bases, with 18 bases between them. The CDR3 is made up of 16 amino acids. CDR3 sequence: CASSSGGTRQPYEQYF. The CDR3 region has the DNA TGTGCCAGCAGCTCAGGGGGGACCAGGCAGCCCTACGAGCAGTACTTC. Combining the CDR3 with reference TRBV11-2 and TRBJ2-7 gives the whole variable domain EAGVAQSPRYKIIEKRQSVAFWCNPISGHATLYWYQQILGQGPKLLIQFQNNGVVDDSQLPKDRFSAERLKGVDSTLKIQPAKLEDSAVYLCASSSGGTRQPYEQYFGPGTRLTVT.

Turning to this clonotype: This could be a read error, since a much larger clone is one nucleotide away. The chain joins TRBV27 to TRBJ1-1; weak D call: TRBD1 (5 bases). The V end was cut by 6 bases, the J end by 4 bases, with 12 bases between. The length of the CDR3 is 13 residues. The germline V gene has CDR1 MNHEY and CDR2 SMNVEV (reference sequence). Here the CDR3 DNA reads TGTGCCAGCAGGGCGGGGGGGACCACTGAAGCTTTCTTT. Its protein product is CASRAGGTTEAFF.

This clonotype was seen at least ten times. V is TRBV12-3 or TRBV12-4 and J is TRBJ1-5; D remains ambiguous. CDR3 length: 17 residues. Trimming removed 3 bases from V and 0 bases from J, with 15 bases in between. CDR3 DNA sequence: TGTGCCAGCAGTTTTCGGCAGACCTTCTATAGCAATCAGCCCCAGCATTTT. Amino acid sequence: CASSFRQTFYSNQPQHF.

This clonotype was counted ten times or more. This chain links TRBV2 with TRBJ1-2; 7 bases line up with TRBD1. V shed 6 bases and J 0 bases; nucleotides not matched to a gene: 10. The CDR3 length is 16 residues. Germline V CDR1 and CDR2: SNHLY, FYNNEI. The CDR3 spells CASSLEGTVANYGYTF. The CDR3 nucleotides are TGTGCCAGCAGCTTGGAAGGGACAGTAGCTAACTATGGCTACACCTTC.

In its sample, this clonotype was seen many times. The rearrangement uses TRBV11-2 and TRBJ2-7; perhaps TRBD1 as D (6 bases). The CDR3 is 15 residues long. Trimming took off 5 bases at V and 4 bases at J, with 18 bases between the two ends. Germline-derived CDR1 and CDR2 are SGHAT and FQNNGV. The CDR3 DNA is TGTGCCAGCAGCCCACTGCTCGCAGGGACATACGAGCAGTACTTC. This translates into CASSPLLAGTYEQYF.

This clonotype was seen ten or more times. This rearrangement joins TRBV6-9 to TRBJ1-1; D remains ambiguous. The V gene's germline CDR1 is MNHGY and CDR2 SVAAGI. The CDR3 runs to 14 residues. The germline V and J ends were trimmed by 4 bases and 1 base, with 10 bases remaining between them. CDR3 region: CASSWVAGNTEAFF. CDR3 DNA: TGTGCCAGCAGTTGGGTGGCGGGGAACACTGAAGCTTTCTTT.

There are a few counts of this clonotype. The chain carries TRBV12-3 or TRBV12-4 and TRBJ2-2, with D perhaps matching TRBD2 (7 bases). This CDR3 region has 16 residues. With 4 bases removed from V and 4 bases from J, the gap between germline ends came to 16 bases. CDR3 coding DNA: TGTGCCAGCAGTTACCTACGGGGGGCAGGCACCGGGGAGCTGTTTTTT. Residues: CASSYLRGAGTGELFF.

In this sample, this clonotype turned up many times. The chain carries TRBV6-7 and TRBJ1-5; D unclear. TRBV6-7 is assigned to the ORF class and has an uncertain function. Trimming left V 6 bases short and J 1 base short, with 7 bases between. This CDR3 comprises 13 residues. The CDR3 DNA reads TGTGCCAGCAGAATCGCCAGCAATCAGCCCCAGCATTTT. Its protein is CASRIASNQPQHF.